This T cell receptor beta chain was sequenced in a study of blood T cell repertoires in COVID-19. Study in general: From T cells, B-cell-depleted T cells, or PBMCs came the material, which was cDNA or gDNA.

This CDR3 is built from 13 residues. CDR1 KGHSH and CDR2 LQKENI come from the germline V gene. V trimming: 3 bases; J trimming: 9 bases; junction bases outside the gene matches: 4. Original processing notes: Amplifying reference gene primers gave estimates of nucleated cell counts. Sequenced by immunoSEQ multiplex PCR; TCRdb stores in-frame clones only, minus some. Clonal size and the V and J genes are those of that table, whereas D and trimming came from the DNA. Here the sample spans about 55,000 clones, more than 80% being singletons. The receptor comes from a human donor in a cohort sampled during active COVID-19. The sample taken for sequencing was peripheral blood. The chain links TRBV18 to TRBJ1-5; 8 nucleotides line up with TRBD1. CDR3 sequence (DNA): TGTGCCAGCTCACCCTCAGGACAGGGGCCCCAGCATTTT. Translation: CASSPSGQGPQHF. Supplemented by reference TRBV18 and TRBJ1-5, the full variable domain reads NAGVMQNPRHLVRRRGQEARLRCSPMKGHSHVYWYRQLPEEGLKFMVYLQKENIIDESGMPKERFSAEFPKEGPSILRIQQVVRGDSAAYFCASSPSGQGPQHFGDGTRLSIL.